This T cell receptor (beta chain) was documented in a study of cytomegalovirus exposure and HLA in healthy donors. Regarding the study as a whole: A later analysis reportedly found fewer N-insertions in an Asian-associated ancestry cluster than the roughly 670-donor mean. Cytomegalovirus-associated status was assigned to about 160 TCR beta chains.

This CDR3 is built from 15 residues. From germline, CDR1 is PRHDT and CDR2 FYEKMQ (reference sequence). Trimming took 5 bases from V and 7 from J; bases not matched to a gene: 8. About this clone itself: Its specificity is not known.

PCR primers comprised 60 Vbeta and 13 Jbeta primers. Produced via immunoSEQ multiplex PCR; TCRdb's table is partial and in-frame only. The sample includes more than 110,000 clones, around three quarters seen only once; the top ten take over 6.5%. This chain links TRBV13 with TRBJ1-6; 7 bases line up with TRBD1. The receptor was isolated from a man in his forties or fifties in good health and CMV-seropositive. Sequencing input: PBMCs. The CDR3 region has the DNA TGTGCCAGCAGCCCGCGACAGGGAGGCAATTCACCCCTCCACTTT. Amino acid sequence: CASSPRQGGNSPLHF.